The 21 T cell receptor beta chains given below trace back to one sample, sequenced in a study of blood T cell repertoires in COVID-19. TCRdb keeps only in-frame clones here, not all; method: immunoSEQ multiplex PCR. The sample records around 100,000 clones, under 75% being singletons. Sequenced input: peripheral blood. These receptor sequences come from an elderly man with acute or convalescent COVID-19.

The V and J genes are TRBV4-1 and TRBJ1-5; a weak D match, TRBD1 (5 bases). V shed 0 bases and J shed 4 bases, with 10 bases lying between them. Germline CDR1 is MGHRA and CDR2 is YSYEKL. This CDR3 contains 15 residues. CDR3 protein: CASSQDFGGNQPQHF. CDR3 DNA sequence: TGCGCCAGCAGCCAAGATTTTGGGGGGAATCAGCCCCAGCATTTT.

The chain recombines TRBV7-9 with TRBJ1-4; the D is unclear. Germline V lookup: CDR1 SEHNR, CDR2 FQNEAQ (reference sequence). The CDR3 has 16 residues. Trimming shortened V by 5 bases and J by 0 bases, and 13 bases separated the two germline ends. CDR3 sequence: CASSVGTLTTNEKLFF. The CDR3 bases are TGTGCCAGCAGCGTGGGCACGTTAACAACTAATGAAAAACTGTTTTTT.

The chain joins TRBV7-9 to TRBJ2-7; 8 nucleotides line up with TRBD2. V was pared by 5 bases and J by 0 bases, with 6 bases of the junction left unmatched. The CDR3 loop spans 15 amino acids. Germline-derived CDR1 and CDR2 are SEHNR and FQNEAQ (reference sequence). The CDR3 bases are TGTGCCAGCAGCCCCAACGGGGGGGGCTCCTACGAGCAGTACTTC. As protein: CASSPNGGGSYEQYF.

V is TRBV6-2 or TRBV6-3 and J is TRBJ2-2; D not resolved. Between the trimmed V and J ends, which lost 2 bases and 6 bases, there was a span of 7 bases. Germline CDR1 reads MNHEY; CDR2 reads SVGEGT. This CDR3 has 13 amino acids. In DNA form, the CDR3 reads TGTGCCAGCAGTTACGAGTTCCCCGGGGAGCTGTTTTTT. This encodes CASSYEFPGELFF.

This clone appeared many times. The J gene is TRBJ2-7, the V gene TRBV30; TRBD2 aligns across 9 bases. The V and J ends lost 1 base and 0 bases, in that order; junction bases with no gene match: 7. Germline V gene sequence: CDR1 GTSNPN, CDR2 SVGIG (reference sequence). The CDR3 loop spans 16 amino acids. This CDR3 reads CAWSGASGAFSYEQYF. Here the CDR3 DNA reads TGTGCCTGGAGTGGGGCTAGCGGGGCATTCTCCTACGAGCAGTACTTC.

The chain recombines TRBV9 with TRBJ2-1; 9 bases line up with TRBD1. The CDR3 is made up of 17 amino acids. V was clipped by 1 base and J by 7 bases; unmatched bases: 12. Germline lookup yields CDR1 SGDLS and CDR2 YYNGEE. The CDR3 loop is CASSVYAIGDRENEQFF. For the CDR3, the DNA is TGTGCCAGCAGCGTATACGCCATCGGGGACAGGGAAAATGAGCAGTTCTTC. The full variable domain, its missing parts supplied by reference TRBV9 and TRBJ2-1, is DSGVTQTPKHLITATGQRVTLRCSPRSGDLSVYWYQQSLDQGLQFLIQYYNGEERAKGNILERFSAQQFPDLHSELNLSSLELGDSALYFCASSVYAIGDRENEQFFGPGTRLTVL.

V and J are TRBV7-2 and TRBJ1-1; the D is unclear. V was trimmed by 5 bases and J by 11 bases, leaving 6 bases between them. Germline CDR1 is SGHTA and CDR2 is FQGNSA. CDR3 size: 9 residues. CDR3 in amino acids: CASSPEAFF. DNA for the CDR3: TGTGCCAGCAGCCCGGAGGCTTTCTTT.

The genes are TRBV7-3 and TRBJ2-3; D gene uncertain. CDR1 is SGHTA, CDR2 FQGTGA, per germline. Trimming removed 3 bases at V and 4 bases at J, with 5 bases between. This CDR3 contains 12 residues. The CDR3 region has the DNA TGTGCCAGCAGCTTTATGTCAGATACGCAGTATTTT. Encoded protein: CASSFMSDTQYF.

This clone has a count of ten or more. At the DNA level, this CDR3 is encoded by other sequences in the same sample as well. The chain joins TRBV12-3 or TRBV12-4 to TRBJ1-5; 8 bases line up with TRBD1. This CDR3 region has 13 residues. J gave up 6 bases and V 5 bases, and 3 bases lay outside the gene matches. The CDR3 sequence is CASSLDRGQPQHF. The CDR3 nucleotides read TGTGCCAGCAGTCTAGACAGGGGTCAGCCCCAGCATTTT.

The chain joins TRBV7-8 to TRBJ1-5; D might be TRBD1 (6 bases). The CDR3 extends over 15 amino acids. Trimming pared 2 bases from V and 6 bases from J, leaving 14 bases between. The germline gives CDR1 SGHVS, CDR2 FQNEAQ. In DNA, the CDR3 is TGTGCCAGCAGCTTACCCCCAGGGGCGACTCAGCCCCAGCATTTT. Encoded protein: CASSLPPGATQPQHF.

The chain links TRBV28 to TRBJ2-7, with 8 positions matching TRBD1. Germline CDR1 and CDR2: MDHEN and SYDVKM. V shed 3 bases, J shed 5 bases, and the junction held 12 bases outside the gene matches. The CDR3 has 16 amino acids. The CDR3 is CASSFSTTGGKNEQYF. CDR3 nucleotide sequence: TGTGCCAGCAGTTTCTCTACCACAGGGGGGAAGAACGAGCAGTACTTC. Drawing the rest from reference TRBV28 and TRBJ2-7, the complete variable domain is DVKVTQSSRYLVKRTGEKVFLECVQDMDHENMFWYRQDPGLGLRLIYFSYDVKMKEKGDIPEGYSVSREKKERFSLILESASTNQTSMYLCASSFSTTGGKNEQYFGPGTRLTVT.

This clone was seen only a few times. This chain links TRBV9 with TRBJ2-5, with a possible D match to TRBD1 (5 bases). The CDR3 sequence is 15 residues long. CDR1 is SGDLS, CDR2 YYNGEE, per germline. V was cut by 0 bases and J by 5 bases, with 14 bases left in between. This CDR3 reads CASSVGGWGRETQYF. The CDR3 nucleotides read TGTGCCAGCAGCGTAGGTGGCTGGGGCCGGGAGACCCAGTACTTC.

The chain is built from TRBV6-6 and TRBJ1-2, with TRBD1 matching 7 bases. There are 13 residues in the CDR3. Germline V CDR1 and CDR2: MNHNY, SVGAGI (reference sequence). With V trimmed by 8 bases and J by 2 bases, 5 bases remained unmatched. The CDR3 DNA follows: TGTGCCAGCGTTCAGGGGGTGAACTATGGCTACACCTTC. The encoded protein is CASVQGVNYGYTF.

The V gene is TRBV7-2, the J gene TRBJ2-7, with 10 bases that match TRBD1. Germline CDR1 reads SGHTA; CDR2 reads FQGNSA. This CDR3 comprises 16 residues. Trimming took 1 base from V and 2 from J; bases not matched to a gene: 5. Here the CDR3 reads CASSLGTGGNTYEQYF. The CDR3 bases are TGTGCCAGCAGCTTAGGGACAGGGGGTAACACCTACGAGCAGTACTTC.

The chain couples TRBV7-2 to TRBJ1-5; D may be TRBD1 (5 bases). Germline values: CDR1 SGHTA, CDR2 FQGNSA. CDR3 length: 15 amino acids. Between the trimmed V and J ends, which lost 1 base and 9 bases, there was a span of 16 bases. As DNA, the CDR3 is TGTGCCAGCAGCTTAGGGCAGGGCGGGATCCTGCCCCAGCATTTT. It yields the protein CASSLGQGGILPQHF.

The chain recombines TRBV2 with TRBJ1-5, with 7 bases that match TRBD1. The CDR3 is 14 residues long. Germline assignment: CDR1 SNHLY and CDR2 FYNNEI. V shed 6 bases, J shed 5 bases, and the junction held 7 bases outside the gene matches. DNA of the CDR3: TGTGCCAGCAGCGACAGGGTAAGGGATCAGCCCCAGCATTTT. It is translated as CASSDRVRDQPQHF.

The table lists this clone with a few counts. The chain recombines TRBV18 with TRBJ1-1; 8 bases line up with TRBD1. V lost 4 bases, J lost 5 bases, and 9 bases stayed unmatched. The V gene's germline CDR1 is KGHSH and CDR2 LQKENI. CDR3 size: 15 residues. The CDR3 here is CASSLRTGRLTEAFF. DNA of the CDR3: TGTGCCAGCTCACTAAGGACAGGGAGGCTTACTGAAGCTTTCTTT.

The CDR3 loop is CASSSPQGVSGNTIYF. The CDR3 coding sequence is TGTGCCAGCAGTTCTCCACAGGGGGTCTCTGGAAACACCATATATTTT. The V and J genes are TRBV7-2 and TRBJ1-3; 8 bases fit TRBD1. J gave up 0 bases and V 6 bases, and 7 bases lay outside the gene matches. The germline V gene encodes CDR1 SGHTA and CDR2 FQGNSA. The CDR3 extends over 16 amino acids. Looking up the rest from reference TRBV7-2 and TRBJ1-3 gives the full variable domain: GAGVSQSPSNKVTEKGKDVELRCDPISGHTALYWYRQSLGQGLEFLIYFQGNSAPDKSGLPSDRFSAERTGGSVSTLTIQRTQQEDSAVYLCASSSPQGVSGNTIYFGEGSWLTVV.

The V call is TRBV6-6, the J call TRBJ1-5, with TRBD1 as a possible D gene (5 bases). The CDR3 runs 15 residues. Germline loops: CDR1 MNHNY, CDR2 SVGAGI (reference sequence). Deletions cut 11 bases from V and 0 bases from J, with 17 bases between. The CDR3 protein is CASQDPGDSNQPQHF. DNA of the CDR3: TGTGCCTCTCAGGATCCGGGGGATAGCAATCAGCCCCAGCATTTT.

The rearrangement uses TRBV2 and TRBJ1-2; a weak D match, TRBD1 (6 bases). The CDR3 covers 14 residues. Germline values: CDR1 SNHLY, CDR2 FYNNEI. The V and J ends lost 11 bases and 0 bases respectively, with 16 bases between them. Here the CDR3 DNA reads TGTGCCGGAGACAGGACTCAAGCTAACTATGGCTACACCTTC. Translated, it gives CAGDRTQANYGYTF.

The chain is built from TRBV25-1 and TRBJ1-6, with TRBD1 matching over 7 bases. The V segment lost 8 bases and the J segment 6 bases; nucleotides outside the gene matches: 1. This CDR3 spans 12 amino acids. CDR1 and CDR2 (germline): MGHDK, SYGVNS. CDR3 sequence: CASRDSNSPLHF. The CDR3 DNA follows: TGTGCCAGCCGGGACAGTAATTCACCCCTCCACTTT. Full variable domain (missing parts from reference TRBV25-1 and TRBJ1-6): EADIYQTPRYLVIGTGKKITLECSQTMGHDKMYWYQQDPGMELHLIHYSYGVNSTEKGDLSSESTVSRIRTEHFPLTLESARPSHTSQYLCASRDSNSPLHFGNGTRLTVT.